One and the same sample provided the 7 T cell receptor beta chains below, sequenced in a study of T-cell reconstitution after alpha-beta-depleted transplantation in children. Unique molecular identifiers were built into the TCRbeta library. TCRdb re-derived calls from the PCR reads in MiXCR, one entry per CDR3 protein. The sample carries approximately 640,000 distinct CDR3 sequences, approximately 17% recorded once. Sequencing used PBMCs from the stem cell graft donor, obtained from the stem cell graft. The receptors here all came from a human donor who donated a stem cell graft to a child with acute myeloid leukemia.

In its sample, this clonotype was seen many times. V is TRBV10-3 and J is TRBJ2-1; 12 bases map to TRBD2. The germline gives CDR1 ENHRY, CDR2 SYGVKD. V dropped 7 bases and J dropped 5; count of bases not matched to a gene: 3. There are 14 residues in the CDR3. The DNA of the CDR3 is TGTGCCATCATGGGACTAGCGGGTGACAATGAGCAGTTCTTC. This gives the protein CAIMGLAGDNEQFF.

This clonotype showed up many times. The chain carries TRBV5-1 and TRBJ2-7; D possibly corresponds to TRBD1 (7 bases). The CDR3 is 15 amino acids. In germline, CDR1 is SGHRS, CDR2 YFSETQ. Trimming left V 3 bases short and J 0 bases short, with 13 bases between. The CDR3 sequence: CASSSNRGLSYEQYF. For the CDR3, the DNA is TGCGCCAGCAGCTCGAACAGGGGACTCTCCTACGAGCAGTACTTC.

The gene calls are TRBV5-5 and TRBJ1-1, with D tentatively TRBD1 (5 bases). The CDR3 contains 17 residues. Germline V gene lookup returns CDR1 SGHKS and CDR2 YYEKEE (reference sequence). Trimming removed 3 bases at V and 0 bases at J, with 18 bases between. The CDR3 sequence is CASSSLWAGRLNTEAFF. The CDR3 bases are TGTGCCAGCAGCTCATTATGGGCAGGGAGGCTGAACACTGAAGCTTTCTTT.

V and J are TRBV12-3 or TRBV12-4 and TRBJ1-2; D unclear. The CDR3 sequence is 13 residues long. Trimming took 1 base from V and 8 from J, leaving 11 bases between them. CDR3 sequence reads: CASSLGVSIGYTF. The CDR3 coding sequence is TGTGCCAGCAGTTTAGGGGTTTCTATAGGCTACACCTTC.

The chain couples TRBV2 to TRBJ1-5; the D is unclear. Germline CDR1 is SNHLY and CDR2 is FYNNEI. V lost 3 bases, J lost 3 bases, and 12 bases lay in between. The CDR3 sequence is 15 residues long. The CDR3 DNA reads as TGTGCCAGCAGTGAGAGGGCCGCTCCCAATCAGCCCCAGCATTTT. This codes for CASSERAAPNQPQHF.

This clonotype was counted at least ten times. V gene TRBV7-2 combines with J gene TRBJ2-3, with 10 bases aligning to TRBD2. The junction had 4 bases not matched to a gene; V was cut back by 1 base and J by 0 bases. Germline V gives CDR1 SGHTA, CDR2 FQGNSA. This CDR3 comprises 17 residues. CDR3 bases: TGTGCCAGCAGCTTAGTGGCTAGCGGGGGAAGCACAGATACGCAGTATTTT. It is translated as CASSLVASGGSTDTQYF.

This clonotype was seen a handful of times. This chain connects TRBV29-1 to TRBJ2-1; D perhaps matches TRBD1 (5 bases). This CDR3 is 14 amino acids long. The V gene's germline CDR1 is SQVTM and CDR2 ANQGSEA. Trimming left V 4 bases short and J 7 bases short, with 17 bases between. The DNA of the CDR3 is TGCAGCGTTGTCCTTACAGGAATGTGGAATGAGCAGTTCTTC. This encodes CSVVLTGMWNEQFF.